The 29 T cell receptor beta chains below come from one sample, sequenced in a study of blood T cell repertoires in COVID-19. Only in-frame clones appear in the TCRdb table, and some are missing; sequencing was by immunoSEQ multiplex PCR. Seen here are around 220,000 clones, around nine tenths observed once, and the top ten hold approximately 2%. Sequencing input: PBMCs or T cells enriched from blood (not recorded which). The receptors were gathered from a woman aged 18 to 35 who had recovered from COVID-19.

V is TRBV13 and J is TRBJ1-1; D is possibly TRBD1 (6 bases). This CDR3 is built from 15 residues. Trimming removed 3 bases at V and 0 bases at J, with 11 bases between. Germline V gene sequence: CDR1 PRHDT, CDR2 FYEKMQ (reference sequence). Written as DNA, the CDR3 is TGTGCCAGCAGCTTTACAGGGCTATTGAACACTGAAGCTTTCTTT. It encodes CASSFTGLLNTEAFF.

This clone was picked up a small number of times. V and J are TRBV29-1 and TRBJ2-3; TRBD2 matches at 9 bases. Germline V gene lookup returns CDR1 SQVTM and CDR2 ANQGSEA. There are 15 residues in the CDR3. Trimming at V came to 7 bases and at J to 6 bases, leaving 14 bases not matched to a gene. This CDR3 is CSASPGTSSGDTQYF. In nucleotides, the CDR3 is TGCAGCGCGTCACCCGGGACTAGCAGCGGGGATACGCAGTATTTT.

The J gene is TRBJ1-6, the V gene TRBV28; D gene unclear. Germline V lookup: CDR1 MDHEN, CDR2 SYDVKM. The CDR3 covers 17 residues. Between the trimmed V and J ends, which lost 1 base and 0 bases, there was a span of 10 bases. The CDR3 sequence: CASSLFGLSSYNSPLHF. CDR3 bases: TGTGCCAGCAGTTTATTTGGTCTAAGCTCCTATAATTCACCCCTCCACTTT.

This chain links TRBV4-3 with TRBJ1-5; a possible D gene is TRBD1 (5 bases). Germline CDR1 LGHNA, CDR2 YSLEER. The CDR3 totals 14 residues. V gave up 3 bases and J gave up 5 bases, with 11 bases separating them. The CDR3 coding sequence is TGCGCCAGCAGCCACAGGGAAGGAGATCAGCCCCAGCATTTT. It codes for CASSHREGDQPQHF.

V is TRBV5-6 and J is TRBJ1-4, with 7 nucleotides matching TRBD1. Germline V gene data show CDR1 as SGHDT and CDR2 as YYEEEE. The CDR3 has 13 residues. V gave up 5 bases and J gave up 5 bases; unmatched junction bases: 3. CDR3 nucleotide sequence: TGTGCCAGCAGGGGACAGCTAAATGAAAAACTGTTTTTT. This encodes CASRGQLNEKLFF.

The J gene is TRBJ2-1, the V gene TRBV6-5, with TRBD2 as a possible D gene (5 bases). Germline lookup yields CDR1 MNHEY and CDR2 SVGAGI. V was shortened by 4 bases and J by 0 bases, with 13 bases between the two germline ends. This CDR3 comprises 16 residues. For the CDR3, the DNA is TGTGCCAGCAGTTCTCCCCTGGGGAGCTCCTACAATGAGCAGTTCTTC. Translated: CASSSPLGSSYNEQFF.

V gene TRBV10-3 combines with J gene TRBJ2-7, with D perhaps matching TRBD1 (6 bases). Germline CDR1 is ENHRY and CDR2 is SYGVKD. The CDR3 has 14 residues. V was shortened by 6 bases and J by 5 bases, with 17 bases between the two germline ends. CDR3 DNA: TGTGCCATCAGATTAACAGGGAGTGTACACGAGCAGTACTTC. Protein product: CAIRLTGSVHEQYF.

The genes are TRBV2 and TRBJ1-2; D unclear. Between the trimmed V and J ends, which lost 4 bases and 8 bases, there was a span of 11 bases. The germline CDR1 and CDR2 sequences are SNHLY and FYNNEI. The CDR3 covers 12 residues. The CDR3 DNA is TGTGCCAGCAGTGTGGCCATCGGGGGCTACACCTTC. This sequence encodes CASSVAIGGYTF. Full variable domain (rest looked up from reference TRBV2 and TRBJ1-2): EPEVTQTPSHQVTQMGQEVILRCVPISNHLYFYWYRQILGQKVEFLVSFYNNEISEKSEIFDDQFSVERPDGSNFTLKIRSTKLEDSAMYFCASSVAIGGYTFGSGTRLTVV.

The CDR3 loop reads CASSGVTLAGSYNEQFF. The CDR3 DNA sequence: TGTGCCAGCAGTGGGGTGACCCTAGCGGGATCTTACAATGAGCAGTTCTTC. This chain links TRBV6-1 with TRBJ2-1; TRBD2 agrees at 9 bases. Germline V gene data show CDR1 as MNHNS and CDR2 as SASEGT. After removal of 4 bases from V and 4 bases from J, the junction contained 11 bases not matched to a gene. The CDR3 consists of 17 residues.

This sequence joins TRBV18 and TRBJ1-1, with D hard to call. The CDR3 length is 14 residues. V was shortened by 3 bases and J by 5 bases, with 13 bases between the two germline ends. The germline gives CDR1 KGHSH, CDR2 LQKENI. CDR3 DNA sequence: TGTGCCAGCTCACCCTTCGGGGATGGGACTGAAGCTTTCTTT. Its protein product is CASSPFGDGTEAFF.

The genes are TRBV28 and TRBJ1-5; D not certain. The CDR3 runs 15 residues. Between the trimmed V and J ends, which lost 2 bases and 2 bases, there was a span of 10 bases. Germline CDR1 and CDR2: MDHEN and SYDVKM. DNA for the CDR3: TGTGCCAGCAGTTTAGTTAGTGGTGGCAATCAGCCCCAGCATTTT. Translation gives CASSLVSGGNQPQHF.

The CDR3 DNA reads as TGCGCCAGCAGCCAAGGGACAGGCGGGGCTAATGAAAAACTGTTTTTT. This gives the protein CASSQGTGGANEKLFF. The rearrangement links TRBV4-1 to TRBJ1-4; TRBD1 aligns across 7 bases. The germline CDR1 and CDR2 sequences are MGHRA and YSYEKL. V shed 1 base, J shed 3 bases, and the junction held 5 bases outside the gene matches. CDR3 length: 16 residues.

This chain joins TRBV3-1 (or the pseudogene TRBV3-2) and TRBJ2-3; the D is unclear. V was shortened by 7 bases and J by 2 bases, with 10 bases between the two germline ends. Germline V CDR1 and CDR2: LGHDT, YNNKEL (reference sequence). This CDR3 comprises 13 residues. The CDR3 DNA sequence: TGTGCCAGCACCAGTATTAACACAGATACGCAGTATTTT. Amino acid sequence: CASTSINTDTQYF.

The chain combines TRBV2 with TRBJ1-6; D is unresolved. Germline V gene data show CDR1 as SNHLY and CDR2 as FYNNEI. This CDR3 contains 15 residues. V was cut by 6 bases and J by 7 bases, with 16 bases left in between. CDR3 region: CASRDGGGLNSPLHF. The DNA of the CDR3 is TGTGCCAGCAGGGACGGAGGAGGGTTGAATTCACCCCTCCACTTT.

This clone was detected only once. J is TRBJ2-1 and V is TRBV3-1 (or the pseudogene TRBV3-2), with 9 positions matching TRBD1. The CDR3 covers 16 residues. Trimming took 6 bases from V and 0 from J; bases not matched to a gene: 6. Germline loops: CDR1 LGHDT, CDR2 YNNKEL (reference sequence). The CDR3 region is CASRRQGGGSYNEQFF. Here the CDR3 DNA reads TGTGCCAGCAGGCGACAGGGGGGAGGCTCCTACAATGAGCAGTTCTTC.

The chain couples TRBV9 to TRBJ1-4; 8 bases align to TRBD1. The ends lost 4 bases at V and 3 bases at J; junction bases unmatched: 14. The germline CDR1 and CDR2 sequences are SGDLS and YYNGEE. This CDR3 region has 18 residues. The CDR3 loop is CASSLPRAGGSSNEKLFF. The CDR3 coding sequence is TGTGCCAGCAGCCTCCCCAGGGCAGGGGGCTCGTCTAATGAAAAACTGTTTTTT.

V and J are TRBV18 and TRBJ2-3; unclear D gene. This CDR3 has 15 amino acids. The V end lost 0 bases, the J end lost 0 bases, and 7 bases lay between the germline ends. Germline-derived CDR1 and CDR2 are KGHSH and LQKENI. This chain's CDR3 is CASSPPVGSTDTQYF. Written as DNA, the CDR3 is TGTGCCAGCTCACCACCGGTCGGGAGCACAGATACGCAGTATTTT.

This clone was seen only once. The rearrangement uses TRBV27 and TRBJ1-5; 10 nucleotides match TRBD1. Per germline, CDR1 MNHEY and CDR2 SMNVEV (reference sequence). J lost 0 bases, V lost 8 bases, and 7 bases had no gene match. The CDR3 is 16 residues long. As DNA, the CDR3 is TGTGCCAGCGGCGACAGGGGGCGAGGTAGCAATCAGCCCCAGCATTTT. It translates to CASGDRGRGSNQPQHF.

This chain joins TRBV27 and TRBJ2-7, with D possibly being TRBD1 (5 bases). V dropped 3 bases and J dropped 7 bases, with 16 bases sitting between them. The length of the CDR3 is 14 residues. In germline, CDR1 is MNHEY, CDR2 SMNVEV (reference sequence). The CDR3 coding sequence is TGTGCCAGCAGTTTGTCACAGGAGCCCTCAGAGCAGTACTTC. Protein: CASSLSQEPSEQYF.

The V and J genes are TRBV27 and TRBJ1-2, with D tentatively TRBD1 (5 bases). The CDR3 has 17 residues. V was pared by 0 bases and J by 7 bases, with 21 bases between. Germline-derived CDR1 and CDR2 are MNHEY and SMNVEV (reference sequence). The CDR3 loop is CASSLSPQAGLSGGYTF. In DNA form, the CDR3 reads TGTGCCAGCAGTTTATCTCCACAGGCAGGGCTTTCGGGTGGCTACACCTTC.

V gene TRBV11-2 combines with J gene TRBJ2-7, with D possibly matching TRBD1 (7 bases). V lost 4 bases and J lost 0, with 10 bases in between. Germline CDR1 and CDR2: SGHAT and FQNNGV. The CDR3 totals 14 residues. The CDR3 is CASSYRGLSYEQYF. CDR3 coding DNA: TGTGCCAGCAGCTACAGGGGACTCTCCTACGAGCAGTACTTC.

V and J are TRBV11-2 and TRBJ2-1; the match to TRBD2 covers 11 bases. The germline gives CDR1 SGHAT, CDR2 FQNNGV. V lost 1 base, J lost 6 bases, and 5 bases stayed unmatched. CDR3 size: 16 residues. CDR3: CASSLGTSGWGNEQFF. The DNA of the CDR3 is TGTGCCAGCAGCTTAGGGACTAGCGGGTGGGGCAATGAGCAGTTCTTC.

The CDR3 reads CASSLDRVTNTIYF. CDR3 in DNA: TGCGCCAGCAGCTTGGACAGGGTAACCAACACCATATATTTT. The gene calls are TRBV5-1 and TRBJ1-3, with D possibly being TRBD1 (6 bases). Trimming pared 0 bases from V and 7 bases from J, leaving 11 bases between. The CDR3 is 14 residues long. Germline assignment: CDR1 SGHRS and CDR2 YFSETQ.

This chain joins TRBV11-3 and TRBJ2-3; D ambiguous. Trimming left V 6 bases short and J 1 base short, with 11 bases between. From germline, CDR1 is SGHNT and CDR2 YENEEA. This CDR3 region has 14 residues. The CDR3 nucleotides read TGTGCCAGCAGTTTGGCGGATGGCACAGATACGCAGTATTTT. Encoded protein: CASSLADGTDTQYF. Drawing the rest from reference TRBV11-3 and TRBJ2-3, the complete variable domain is EAGVVQSPRYKIIEKKQPVAFWCNPISGHNTLYWYLQNLGQGPELLIRYENEEAVDDSQLPKDRFSAERLKGVDSTLKIQPAELGDSAVYLCASSLADGTDTQYFGPGTRLTVL.

This clone was seen ten or more times. Other DNA sequences from this sample encode an identical CDR3 as well. The V and J genes are TRBV6-1 and TRBJ2-5; TRBD2 matches 11 bases. The V and J ends lost 3 bases and 1 base, in that order; junction bases with no gene match: 1. This CDR3 has 15 residues. CDR1 and CDR2 from the germline V gene are MNHNS and SASEGT. In DNA, the CDR3 is TGTGCCAGCAGTGAGCTAGCGGGGGGCCAAGAGACCCAGTACTTC. Residues: CASSELAGGQETQYF.

The rearrangement links TRBV18 to TRBJ1-5, with 8 bases that match TRBD1. CDR1 is KGHSH and CDR2 is LQKENI in the germline V gene. This CDR3 is built from 15 residues. Unmatched junction bases numbered 10, after V lost 5 bases and J lost 7 bases. The CDR3 spells CASSVGRGQGQPQHF. The CDR3 nucleotides read TGTGCCAGCTCAGTTGGCAGGGGGCAGGGACAGCCCCAGCATTTT.

This clone was seen just once. The chain recombines TRBV7-9 with TRBJ2-3, with unresolved D. Germline CDR1 and CDR2: SEHNR and FQNEAQ (reference sequence). CDR3 size: 13 residues. Trimming took 1 base from V and 5 from J, leaving 7 bases between them. CDR3 amino acids: CASSLVRVDTQYF. CDR3 bases: TGTGCCAGCAGCTTAGTCCGGGTAGATACGCAGTATTTT.

The rearrangement uses TRBV3-1 (or the pseudogene TRBV3-2) and TRBJ1-5, with D uncertain. The V end was cut by 1 base, the J end by 3 bases, with 7 bases between. This CDR3 spans 14 amino acids. Germline V lookup: CDR1 LGHDT, CDR2 YNNKEL (reference sequence). The CDR3 sequence: CASSQAAVNQPQHF. CDR3 DNA sequence: TGTGCCAGCAGCCAAGCGGCGGTCAATCAGCCCCAGCATTTT.

This chain joins TRBV5-5 and TRBJ1-1, with TRBD1 matching over 8 bases. CDR1 is SGHKS and CDR2 is YYEKEE in the germline V gene (reference sequence). This CDR3 comprises 15 residues. Trimming at V came to 1 base and at J to 4 bases, leaving 6 bases not matched to a gene. CDR3 sequence (DNA): TGTGCCAGCAGCTTGCTTCAGGGGGCAGGCACTGAAGCTTTCTTT. This encodes CASSLLQGAGTEAFF.